One sample yielded the 22 T cell receptor beta chains listed below, sequenced in a study of blood T cell repertoires in COVID-19. Assay used: immunoSEQ multiplex PCR; TCRdb lists only in-frame clones, some missing. The sample has more than 200,000 clones, 84% seen once; the top ten hold 4.2%. The sequencing sample was made of peripheral blood. Receptors originate from a man between 60 and 75 years old with acute or convalescent COVID-19.

This clone has a handful of counts. The chain carries TRBV5-8 and TRBJ1-5; a possible D gene is TRBD1 (6 bases). Trimming took 1 base from V and 6 from J, leaving 14 bases between them. This CDR3 has 15 residues. Germline CDR1 is SGHTS and CDR2 is YDEGEE. CDR3 coding DNA: TGTGCCAGCAGCTTGTTCGGTCAGGGGAGTCAGCCCCAGCATTTT. Its translation is CASSLFGQGSQPQHF.

The chain employs TRBV6-6 and TRBJ2-5; D possibly corresponds to TRBD2 (6 bases). The V gene's germline CDR1 is MNHNY and CDR2 SVGAGI (reference sequence). The CDR3 has 13 amino acids. Deletions cut 5 bases from V and 5 bases from J, with 12 bases between. The CDR3, as DNA: TGTGCCAGCAGTGGACTACCACATGAGACCCAGTACTTC. Amino acids: CASSGLPHETQYF.

J is TRBJ1-1 and V is TRBV27, with D unclear. CDR1 and CDR2 from the germline V gene are MNHEY and SMNVEV (reference sequence). V was shortened by 2 bases and J by 0 bases, with 10 bases between the two germline ends. The CDR3 has 15 residues. CDR3 sequence reads: CASSLSPGLNTEAFF. CDR3 DNA: TGTGCCAGCAGTTTAAGCCCGGGGTTGAACACTGAAGCTTTCTTT.

CDR3 in DNA: TGTGCCAGCAGGGCAGGTAGCGCGATCGGCTACGAGCAGTACTTC. Residues: CASRAGSAIGYEQYF. The chain carries TRBV28 and TRBJ2-7; D is possibly TRBD2 (5 bases). CDR1 and CDR2 from the germline V gene are MDHEN and SYDVKM. CDR3 length equals 15 residues. V dropped 6 bases and J dropped 3 bases, with 18 bases sitting between them. Variable domain in full (rest from reference TRBV28 and TRBJ2-7): DVKVTQSSRYLVKRTGEKVFLECVQDMDHENMFWYRQDPGLGLRLIYFSYDVKMKEKGDIPEGYSVSREKKERFSLILESASTNQTSMYLCASRAGSAIGYEQYFGPGTRLTVT.

CDR3: CASIPVGAGDYGYTF. The CDR3 coding sequence is TGTGCCAGCATTCCGGTAGGGGCAGGAGACTATGGCTACACCTTC. The chain has TRBV7-9 and TRBJ1-2; possibly TRBD1 for D (5 bases). CDR1 and CDR2 from the germline V gene are SEHNR and FQNEAQ (reference sequence). The CDR3 is 15 amino acids. Trimming stripped 7 bases from V and 3 bases from J, with 18 bases between.

The chain recombines TRBV2 with TRBJ2-2, with 10 bases fitting TRBD1. The germline gives CDR1 SNHLY, CDR2 FYNNEI. The V gene end was trimmed by 7 bases and the J gene end by 4 bases; junction bases not matched to a gene: 6. CDR3 length: 15 residues. CDR3 residues: CASTGTGAGTGELFF. For the CDR3, the DNA is TGTGCCAGCACGGGGACAGGGGCGGGCACCGGGGAGCTGTTTTTT.

The chain recombines TRBV28 with TRBJ2-1; D perhaps matches TRBD2 (5 bases). Between the trimmed V and J ends, which lost 8 bases and 3 bases, there was a span of 20 bases. From germline, CDR1 is MDHEN and CDR2 SYDVKM. The CDR3 covers 16 residues. CDR3 DNA sequence: TGTGCCAGCCACCCCCTTCTAGCCCAGAGCTACAATGAGCAGTTCTTC. Translation gives CASHPLLAQSYNEQFF.

The V gene is TRBV20-1, the J gene TRBJ2-1; no definite D call. The CDR3 spans 10 residues. Germline V CDR1 and CDR2: DFQATT, SNEGSKA (reference sequence). The germline V and J ends were trimmed by 6 bases and 8 bases, with 8 bases remaining between them. CDR3 sequence (DNA): TGCAGTGCCGAAGAGCATGAGCAGTTCTTC. This sequence encodes CSAEEHEQFF.

This sequence joins TRBV21-1 and TRBJ2-7; TRBD1, as called in the table, went unchecked against the DNA. TRBV21-1 is listed as a pseudogene. The CDR3 is 17 residues long. The CDR3 DNA is TGTGCCAGCAGCAAACTGGATTTGGTACAGGACTCCTACGAGCAGTACTTC. It translates to CASSKLDLVQDSYEQYF.

V gene TRBV7-2 combines with J gene TRBJ2-7; 7 nucleotides align to TRBD1. Germline CDR1 is SGHTA and CDR2 is FQGNSA. V was pared by 0 bases and J by 4 bases, with 9 bases of the junction left unmatched. This CDR3 spans 16 amino acids. This CDR3 reads CASSLAGQSTMYEQYF. Here the CDR3 DNA reads TGTGCCAGCAGCTTAGCGGGACAGTCTACGATGTACGAGCAGTACTTC.

The V call is TRBV19, the J call TRBJ2-7; D is possibly TRBD2 (6 bases). The germline V gene encodes CDR1 LNHDA and CDR2 SQIVND (reference sequence). V was trimmed by 9 bases and J by 0 bases, leaving 12 bases between them. This CDR3 region has 13 residues. The CDR3 region is CASSRDSSYEQYF. CDR3 bases: TGTGCCAGCTCCCGGGACTCCTCCTACGAGCAGTACTTC.

The chain uses TRBV4-1 and TRBJ1-1; the D gene is possibly TRBD1 (6 bases). The V end was cut by 4 bases, the J end by 5 bases, with 14 bases between. Germline V CDR1 and CDR2: MGHRA, YSYEKL. The CDR3 loop spans 14 amino acids. Here the CDR3 reads CASSRQVGRTEAFF. Here the CDR3 DNA reads TGCGCCAGCAGCCGACAGGTTGGGCGAACTGAAGCTTTCTTT.

The chain employs TRBV5-6 and TRBJ2-5; TRBD2 might be the D (5 bases). Trimming shortened V by 1 base and J by 2 bases, and 9 bases separated the two germline ends. CDR1 is SGHDT and CDR2 is YYEEEE in the germline V gene. The CDR3 loop spans 14 amino acids. The CDR3 nucleotides are TGTGCCAGCAGCTTGCCCGGGAATCAAGAGACCCAGTACTTC. It specifies CASSLPGNQETQYF.

This clone was seen more than once but under ten times. The rearrangement links TRBV6-1 to TRBJ2-7; 7 bases fit TRBD2. This CDR3 region has 18 residues. V lost 4 bases, J lost 6 bases, and 21 bases stayed unmatched. Germline lookup yields CDR1 MNHNS and CDR2 SASEGT. The CDR3 is CASSGPGGWEGGGSEQYF. The CDR3 bases are TGTGCCAGCAGTGGGCCGGGTGGTTGGGAGGGCGGAGGGTCCGAGCAGTACTTC.

This clone showed up many times. The chain carries TRBV18 and TRBJ1-1; D is ambiguous. CDR3 length: 13 amino acids. Trimming stripped 5 bases from V and 1 base from J, with 8 bases between. Germline-derived CDR1 and CDR2 are KGHSH and LQKENI. The CDR3 DNA follows: TGTGCCAGCTCAGAATCAGAGAACACTGAAGCTTTCTTT. This translates into CASSESENTEAFF.

On this clone: Other DNA sequences in this specimen translate into the identical CDR3. The J gene is TRBJ2-5, the V gene TRBV5-1; unclear D gene. The CDR3 sequence is 14 residues long. Germline CDR1 and CDR2: SGHRS and YFSETQ. V lost 0 bases and J 1 base, leaving 7 bases between the germline ends. In DNA, the CDR3 is TGCGCCAGCAGCTTGGCCCTCCTCCAAGAGACCCAGTACTTC. Translation: CASSLALLQETQYF.

The chain uses TRBV14 and TRBJ1-2, with D perhaps TRBD1 (5 bases). Germline values: CDR1 SGHDN, CDR2 FVKESK. V lost 1 base, J lost 8 bases, and 14 bases lay in between. The CDR3 contains 14 residues. CDR3 loop: CASSQVSTVEGYTF. CDR3 in DNA: TGTGCCAGCAGCCAAGTATCGACAGTGGAGGGCTACACCTTC.

This clone came up once. The CDR3 spells CASTDGADQPQHF. CDR3 DNA sequence: TGTGCCAGCACCGATGGGGCGGATCAGCCCCAGCATTTT. This chain joins TRBV7-8 and TRBJ1-5; D possibly corresponds to TRBD1 (5 bases). CDR3 length equals 13 residues. Trimming pared 7 bases from V and 5 bases from J, leaving 12 bases between. Looked up from germline, CDR1 is SGHVS and CDR2 is FQNEAQ.

There are a few counts of this clone. The rearrangement joins TRBV4-1 to TRBJ2-3; 7 bases align to TRBD1. CDR1 is MGHRA and CDR2 is YSYEKL in the germline V gene. CDR3 length equals 17 residues. With V trimmed by 0 bases and J by 5 bases, 11 bases remained unmatched. The CDR3: CASSQDRRQGPRDTQYF. The CDR3 nucleotides are TGCGCCAGCAGCCAAGATCGGAGACAGGGACCCAGAGATACGCAGTATTTT.

This rearrangement joins TRBV5-1 to TRBJ1-1, with 7 bases identical to TRBD1. The J segment lost 3 bases and the V segment lost 4 bases, leaving 9 bases of the junction unmatched. Germline CDR1 and CDR2: SGHRS and YFSETQ. The CDR3 consists of 15 residues. The DNA of the CDR3 is TGCGCCAGCAGCCGCCCGACAGGGTATGACACTGAAGCTTTCTTT. It specifies CASSRPTGYDTEAFF.

J is TRBJ2-7 and V is TRBV28, with 12 bases matching TRBD2. The V gene's germline CDR1 is MDHEN and CDR2 SYDVKM. Trimming took 6 bases from V and 7 from J; bases not matched to a gene: 7. CDR3 length: 14 residues. The DNA of the CDR3 is TGTGCCAGCAGAACACTAGCGGGAGGTCGAGAGCAGTACTTC. It encodes CASRTLAGGREQYF.

The rearrangement joins TRBV19 to TRBJ2-3; 11 bases map to TRBD2. Germline V gene data show CDR1 as LNHDA and CDR2 as SQIVND (reference sequence). This CDR3 has 17 amino acids. J was trimmed by 4 bases and V by 1 base; bases with no gene match: 7. CDR3 loop: CASSIVRLAGGPDTQYF. DNA for the CDR3: TGTGCCAGTAGTATAGTACGGCTAGCGGGAGGACCAGATACGCAGTATTTT.